Detailed here is one T cell receptor (beta chain). This sample stems from a study of blood T cell repertoires in COVID-19. Study-wide background: The study drew acute and convalescent COVID-19 samples from the United States, Italy and Spain. In each case, the material was cDNA or gDNA derived from T cells, B-cell-depleted T cells, or PBMCs.

Authors' processing steps: Reference gene primer amplification gave estimated nucleated cell counts. The repertoire was sequenced with immunoSEQ multiplex PCR; TCRdb's copy has only in-frame clones and lacks some. That table is the source of V, J and clone size, and D and trimming were worked out from the DNA. The top ten clones hold 2.5% to 3.5% of a sample with around 140,000 clones, about 89% of them seen once. CDR1 is MNHEY, CDR2 SMNVEV, per germline (reference sequence). V gave up 5 bases and J gave up 5 bases; unmatched junction bases: 4. The CDR3 length is 14 residues. The sample was peripheral blood. The chain joins TRBV27 to TRBJ2-7, with TRBD1 matching over 12 bases. The receptor's source is a man aged 60 to 75 with active or convalescent COVID-19. CDR3 amino acids: CASSPRDRGHEQYF. The DNA of the CDR3 is TGTGCCAGCAGTCCTCGGGACAGGGGGCACGAGCAGTACTTC.